The TCR beta chain described here comes from a study of radiotherapy plus CTLA-4 blockade in lung cancer. The repertoire was sequenced with immunoSEQ multiplex PCR; TCRdb's copy has only in-frame clones and lacks some. The sample records around 80,000 clones, around 81% being singletons. Germline CDR1 reads SGHAT; CDR2 reads FQNNGV. After removal of 0 bases from V and 8 bases from J, the junction contained 2 bases not matched to a gene. The CDR3 extends over 14 amino acids. The origin of this receptor is a human donor with non-small cell lung cancer whose response to radiotherapy plus ipilimumab could not be evaluated. Some clones in this sample may be carry-over from other donors' samples. Here the sequenced sample was peripheral blood, taken from a patient treated with radiotherapy plus ipilimumab. This rearrangement joins TRBV11-2 to TRBJ2-1, with 9 nucleotides matching TRBD2. This CDR3 is CASSLEGTSYEQFF. The CDR3 bases are TGTGCCAGCAGCTTAGAAGGGACTAGCTATGAGCAGTTCTTC.